The 9 T cell receptor beta chains listed next were all sequenced from one sample in a study of cytomegalovirus exposure and HLA in healthy donors. The PCR employed 60 Vbeta primers together with 13 Jbeta primers. The table came from immunoSEQ multiplex PCR; TCRdb's copy has only in-frame clones and leaves some out. Of about 65,000 clones in the sample, 80% were seen once. The material sequenced was PBMCs. These receptor sequences come from a woman in her twenties or thirties in good health and CMV-seronegative.

Comments on this clone: One end of the junction fails to match germline, which may point to a read error. The rearrangement joins TRBV7-7 to TRBJ2-1; 8 bases map to TRBD2. This CDR3 contains 17 residues. Germline-derived CDR1 and CDR2 are SSHAT and FNYEAQ (reference sequence). In DNA, the CDR3 is TGTGCTAGCAGCTACAAACGGGCGGGAGGCTTTGGCAATGAGCAGTTCTTC. This sequence encodes CASSYKRAGGFGNEQFF.

The chain recombines TRBV14 with TRBJ1-4; TRBD1 matches 9 bases. The CDR3 totals 14 residues. From germline, CDR1 is SGHDN and CDR2 FVKESK. V was clipped by 1 base and J by 8 bases; unmatched bases: 2. CDR3: CASSQGTGDEKLFF. The CDR3 bases are TGTGCCAGCAGCCAAGGGACAGGGGACGAAAAACTGTTTTTT.

V and J are TRBV28 and TRBJ1-1, with D uncertain. CDR3 length: 12 residues. The germline V gene encodes CDR1 MDHEN and CDR2 SYDVKM. The germline V and J ends were trimmed by 2 bases and 8 bases, with 9 bases remaining between them. CDR3 nucleotide sequence: TGTGCCAGCAGTTTACTGGGCAGGGAAGCTTTCTTT. Translation: CASSLLGREAFF.

This chain uses TRBV9 with TRBJ1-2; 10 bases are shared with TRBD1. CDR3 length: 16 residues. The germline gives CDR1 SGDLS, CDR2 YYNGEE. Trimming cost V 4 bases and J 10 bases; bases outside gene matches: 16. As DNA, the CDR3 is TGTGCCAGCAGCTCCCCCCAAGTCAGGACAGGGGGTGTCTACACCTTC. Protein product: CASSSPQVRTGGVYTF. Complete variable domain (other parts from reference TRBV9 and TRBJ1-2): DSGVTQTPKHLITATGQRVTLRCSPRSGDLSVYWYQQSLDQGLQFLIQYYNGEERAKGNILERFSAQQFPDLHSELNLSSLELGDSALYFCASSSPQVRTGGVYTFGSGTRLTVV.

The V and J genes are TRBV29-1 and TRBJ2-3; D is uncertain. V shed 4 bases and J shed 4 bases, with 3 bases lying between them. The CDR3 covers 10 residues. Germline V gives CDR1 SQVTM, CDR2 ANQGSEA. The CDR3 loop is CSVVSDTQYF. Written as DNA, the CDR3 is TGCAGCGTTGTATCAGATACGCAGTATTTT.

J is TRBJ1-5 and V is TRBV4-1, with D unresolved. V was trimmed by 5 bases and J by 0 bases, leaving 11 bases between them. This CDR3 spans 15 amino acids. Looked up from germline, CDR1 is MGHRA and CDR2 is YSYEKL. CDR3 region: CASSSYGDSNQPQHF. CDR3 DNA: TGCGCCAGCAGCTCCTACGGGGATAGCAATCAGCCCCAGCATTTT.

This rearrangement joins TRBV4-3 to TRBJ2-4; weak D call: TRBD2 (6 bases). This CDR3 spans 15 amino acids. Deletions cut 0 bases from V and 7 bases from J, with 13 bases between. Germline assignment: CDR1 LGHNA and CDR2 YSLEER. CDR3 DNA sequence: TGCGCCAGCAGCCAAGATACGGCAGGGAGGAACATTCAGTACTTC. It codes for CASSQDTAGRNIQYF.

The genes are TRBV5-1 and TRBJ2-7; the match to TRBD2 covers 7 bases. The CDR3 length is 16 residues. Germline V lookup: CDR1 SGHRS, CDR2 YFSETQ. The V gene end was trimmed by 0 bases and the J gene end by 6 bases; junction bases not matched to a gene: 12. CDR3 nucleotides: TGCGCCAGCAGCTTGGGGGGCGGGACTACCAGCCGCGAGCAGTACTTC. Its translation: CASSLGGGTTSREQYF.

This sequence joins TRBV4-3 and TRBJ1-2; no clear D. Germline CDR1 is LGHNA and CDR2 is YSLEER. The CDR3 contains 15 residues. V was clipped by 1 base and J by 5 bases, with 14 bases between them. CDR3 loop: CASSQAQSGRYGYTF. In DNA, the CDR3 is TGCGCCAGCAGCCAAGCCCAGAGCGGGAGGTATGGCTACACCTTC.